The clone carrying this T cell receptor beta chain was found a few times. As yet, its antigen is unknown. The data belong to a study of T cells in Graves' hyperthyroidism and ophthalmopathy. As for the study in general: Pretreatment peripheral blood was obtained at initial diagnosis. Findings and caveats of the study: Blood held most thyroid clonotypes expanded above 0.001 frequency.

It was RNA transcripts that yielded the amplified TCR beta CDR3 regions. The TCR CDR3 first-round RT-PCR relied on the HTBI primer set. TCRdb re-analysed the multiplex PCR reads in MiXCR, keeping a single row per CDR3 protein. The sample lists roughly 570,000 distinct CDR3 sequences, 15% to 19% occurring once. V was clipped by 5 bases and J by 7 bases; unmatched bases: 9. The CDR3 is 15 residues long. CDR1 and CDR2 (germline): SGHRS, YFSETQ. It was considered stable Graves' hyperthyroidism when ophthalmopathy did not progress within 18 months. Material for sequencing was blood. The clonotype comes from a woman aged 25 to 39 with Graves' hyperthyroidism. V is TRBV5-1 and J is TRBJ1-4; TRBD1 matches 9 bases. The CDR3 DNA follows: TGCGCCAGCAGGTTGAGGGGGGACAGGGCTGAAAAACTGTTTTTT. Protein: CASRLRGDRAEKLFF.